The clone carrying this T cell receptor beta chain was recorded many times. The antigen is unknown. This record belongs to a study of neurological immune-mediated disorders. TCRdb ran MiXCR on the 5' RACE reads and lists one entry per CDR3 protein. Altogether about 38,000 distinct CDR3 sequences are present, about 4.4% being singletons, with the ten largest covering approximately 10%. Study outcomes and limitations: None of the CDR3 amino acid sequences of expanded clones recurred across subjects, suggesting private repertoires in all groups.

V lost 4 bases and J 13 bases, leaving 11 bases between the germline ends. The CDR3 sequence is 11 residues long. Germline V gene lookup returns CDR1 SGHTA and CDR2 FQGNSA. For sorted libraries, the input was roughly 1 million CD4+ or CD8+ T cells. Sequencing was performed on CD4+ T cells from blood. V gene TRBV7-2 combines with J gene TRBJ2-1; perhaps TRBD1 as D (5 bases). This TCR was sampled from a man younger than 35 in good health. The CDR3 nucleotides are TGTGCCAGCAGCTCGTATGGGGCCCAGTTCTTC. This codes for CASSSYGAQFF.